The 24 T cell receptor beta chains given below trace back to one sample, sequenced in a study of blood T cell repertoires in COVID-19. Measured with immunoSEQ multiplex PCR; TCRdb has only the in-frame clones, and not every one. Of hundreds of thousands of clones listed, around 89% are singletons. Input material: PBMCs or T cells enriched from blood (not recorded which). These receptors originate from a woman between 18 and 30 years old with acute COVID-19.

The CDR3 loop reads CASSPSQGGTSYEQYF. The CDR3 coding sequence is TGCGCCAGCAGCCCATCACAGGGGGGGACATCCTACGAGCAGTACTTC. The chain links TRBV4-1 to TRBJ2-7; tentatively, D is TRBD1 (8 bases). V lost 4 bases, J lost 1 base, and 17 bases lay in between. Per germline, CDR1 MGHRA and CDR2 YSYEKL. This CDR3 spans 16 amino acids.

The rearrangement links TRBV6-1 to TRBJ1-3; TRBD1 might be the D (5 bases). CDR3 length: 16 residues. V was shortened by 0 bases and J by 0 bases, with 9 bases between the two germline ends. CDR1 and CDR2 (germline): MNHNS, SASEGT. The CDR3, as DNA: TGTGCCAGCAGTGAAGCAGGACACAGCTCTGGAAACACCATATATTTT. Its protein product is CASSEAGHSSGNTIYF.

This clone has only one observation. J is TRBJ2-3 and V is TRBV9; weak D call: TRBD2 (5 bases). Germline V gene data show CDR1 as SGDLS and CDR2 as YYNGEE. Trimming removed 5 bases at V and 3 bases at J, with 16 bases between. This CDR3 has 15 amino acids. The CDR3 sequence is CASSELRLMTDTQYF. The CDR3 DNA follows: TGTGCCAGCAGTGAGTTGAGACTAATGACAGATACGCAGTATTTT. The full variable domain, with the rest looked up from reference TRBV9 and TRBJ2-3, is DSGVTQTPKHLITATGQRVTLRCSPRSGDLSVYWYQQSLDQGLQFLIQYYNGEERAKGNILERFSAQQFPDLHSELNLSSLELGDSALYFCASSELRLMTDTQYFGPGTRLTVL.

The chain carries TRBV28 and TRBJ1-5; 7 bases fit TRBD1. With 4 bases clipped from V and 2 bases from J, the junction kept 8 bases outside the gene matches. Germline-derived CDR1 and CDR2 are MDHEN and SYDVKM. The CDR3 consists of 16 residues. CDR3 loop: CASSSLTGYGNQPQHF. CDR3 DNA: TGTGCCAGCAGTTCTCTGACAGGGTATGGCAATCAGCCCCAGCATTTT.

Comment on this clone: The junction departs from the called germline gene at one end, perhaps through a read error. The chain joins TRBV19 to TRBJ2-5; 9 nucleotides agree with TRBD2. From germline, CDR1 is LNHDA and CDR2 SQIVND (reference sequence). CDR3 length: 13 amino acids. For the CDR3, the DNA is TGTGCCAGTAGTATAGGACTAGCGGCCCCCCGTGACTTC. Protein sequence: CASSIGLAAPRDF.

This clone appeared once. The J gene is TRBJ1-5, the V gene TRBV30; D possibly corresponds to TRBD1 (6 bases). In germline, CDR1 is GTSNPN, CDR2 SVGIG (reference sequence). V lost 7 bases and J 1 base, leaving 11 bases between the germline ends. The CDR3 sequence is 13 residues long. Written as DNA, the CDR3 is TGTGCCTTGTCCAGGGGAAGCAATCAGCCCCAGCATTTT. It is translated as CALSRGSNQPQHF.

This clone was seen once. The V and J genes are TRBV27 and TRBJ2-1, with 7 bases lining up with TRBD1. The germline CDR1 and CDR2 sequences are MNHEY and SMNVEV (reference sequence). V dropped 4 bases and J dropped 5; count of bases not matched to a gene: 2. This CDR3 has 13 amino acids. In DNA, the CDR3 is TGTGCCAGCAGTTACAGGGGTGACAATGAGCAGTTCTTC. Translated, it gives CASSYRGDNEQFF.

The V call is TRBV24-1, the J call TRBJ1-5, with D possibly TRBD1 on 5 matching bases. V lost 3 bases to trimming and J lost 4 bases, with 18 bases between them. CDR1 is KGHDR, CDR2 SFDVKD, per germline. This CDR3 spans 17 amino acids. The CDR3, as DNA: TGTGCCACCAGTGATCAGGACATCCTTCCCGGGAATCAGCCCCAGCATTTT. Amino acids: CATSDQDILPGNQPQHF.

The chain couples TRBV30 to TRBJ1-5; TRBD1 is a possible D gene (6 bases). In germline, CDR1 is GTSNPN, CDR2 SVGIG (reference sequence). The CDR3 has 13 amino acids. V lost 4 bases and J 7 bases, leaving 14 bases between the germline ends. CDR3: CAWNLQGSQPQHF. Here the CDR3 DNA reads TGTGCCTGGAACCTACAGGGAAGCCAGCCCCAGCATTTT.

The rearrangement joins TRBV28 to TRBJ1-2; 9 bases map to TRBD1. The CDR3 has 16 residues. Unmatched junction bases numbered 13, after V lost 7 bases and J lost 4 bases. Per germline, CDR1 MDHEN and CDR2 SYDVKM. The CDR3 DNA is TGTGCCAGCATGTCGGGCGGACAGGGGACGAGCTATGGCTACACCTTC. Its protein product is CASMSGGQGTSYGYTF.

This chain joins TRBV7-9 and TRBJ1-5, with 8 positions matching TRBD1. Per the germline V gene, CDR1 is SEHNR and CDR2 is FQNEAQ (reference sequence). The CDR3 has 18 amino acids. V lost 4 bases and J lost 2; bases outside the gene matches: 13. CDR3 DNA sequence: TGTGCCAGCAGCTCCACTGCGGACAGGGCATCGGGCAATCAGCCCCAGCATTTT. Protein: CASSSTADRASGNQPQHF.

The CDR3 loop reads CASSLDRGNEKLFF. DNA of the CDR3: TGTGCCAGTAGTCTGGACAGGGGTAATGAAAAACTGTTTTTT. The rearrangement uses TRBV19 and TRBJ1-4, with 9 bases identical to TRBD1. This CDR3 has 14 amino acids. Germline values: CDR1 LNHDA, CDR2 SQIVND (reference sequence). V lost 5 bases to trimming and J lost 4 bases; unmatched junction nucleotides: 2.

The V gene is TRBV5-1, the J gene TRBJ2-5; 9 bases are shared with TRBD1. This CDR3 region has 16 residues. The germline gives CDR1 SGHRS, CDR2 YFSETQ. With V trimmed by 5 bases and J by 3 bases, 11 bases remained unmatched. In DNA, the CDR3 is TGCGCCAGCAGATTTTTCCGGGACAGGGAGGAAGAGACCCAGTACTTC. Translation: CASRFFRDREEETQYF.

The V gene is TRBV19, the J gene TRBJ1-3, with no clear D. The CDR3 has 13 residues. Looked up from germline, CDR1 is LNHDA and CDR2 is SQIVND (reference sequence). Trimming cost V 6 bases and J 2 bases, with 8 bases left between them. CDR3 bases: TGTGCCAGTAGGACTTTGGCTGGAAACACCATATATTTT. Translation: CASRTLAGNTIYF.

The rearrangement links TRBV7-9 to TRBJ2-1; possibly TRBD2 for D (5 bases). The CDR3 loop spans 19 amino acids. Trimming removed 0 bases at V and 2 bases at J, with 20 bases between. CDR1 and CDR2 from the germline V gene are SEHNR and FQNEAQ (reference sequence). CDR3 sequence reads: CASSLAFRDRGYPYNEQFF. The CDR3, as DNA: TGTGCCAGCAGCTTAGCGTTTAGGGATCGAGGGTACCCCTACAATGAGCAGTTCTTC.

This sequence joins TRBV18 and TRBJ2-1; 9 bases align to TRBD2. The V segment lost 1 base and the J segment 1 base; nucleotides outside the gene matches: 8. The germline CDR1 and CDR2 sequences are KGHSH and LQKENI. The CDR3 has 18 residues. The CDR3 here is CASSPLASAGGSYNEQFF. The CDR3 coding sequence is TGTGCCAGCTCACCACTTGCCAGCGCGGGAGGGTCCTACAATGAGCAGTTCTTC.

The chain couples TRBV7-2 to TRBJ2-1; TRBD2 matches at 11 bases. The V gene's germline CDR1 is SGHTA and CDR2 FQGNSA. J was trimmed by 9 bases and V by 0 bases; bases with no gene match: 7. The CDR3 consists of 16 residues. CDR3 bases: TGTGCCAGCAGCTTAGCTACTAGCGGGAGAGGCCTTGAGCAGTTCTTC. Translating gives CASSLATSGRGLEQFF.

The chain links TRBV6-5 to TRBJ1-4; D not resolved. The length of the CDR3 is 13 residues. The V and J ends lost 0 bases and 8 bases respectively, with 7 bases between them. Germline V gene data show CDR1 as MNHEY and CDR2 as SVGAGI. The CDR3 region has the DNA TGTGCCAGCAGTTACTCGATCGGGGAAAAACTGTTTTTT. Its protein is CASSYSIGEKLFF.

The chain links TRBV7-2 to TRBJ2-3, with 8 bases identical to TRBD2. V was pared by 5 bases and J by 5 bases, with 12 bases of the junction left unmatched. Germline CDR1 and CDR2: SGHTA and FQGNSA. CDR3 length: 16 residues. DNA of the CDR3: TGTGCCAGCAGCCCCCTGGGAGCGGGAGTGAGAGATACGCAGTATTTT. Amino acid sequence: CASSPLGAGVRDTQYF.

The V call is TRBV7-8, the J call TRBJ2-2; D uncertain. CDR3 size: 12 residues. The V gene lost 5 bases and the J gene lost 6 bases, with 7 bases spanning the gap. Germline values: CDR1 SGHVS, CDR2 FQNEAQ. The CDR3 bases are TGTGCCAGCAGCCCCACTCCCGGGGAGCTGTTTTTT. It translates to CASSPTPGELFF.

The V call is TRBV5-6, the J call TRBJ2-7; 10 positions match TRBD2. Germline assignment: CDR1 SGHDT and CDR2 YYEEEE. This CDR3 is 14 amino acids long. Trimming at V came to 3 bases and at J to 7 bases, leaving 7 bases not matched to a gene. The CDR3 spells CASSWEREGREQYF. CDR3 nucleotides: TGTGCCAGCAGCTGGGAGCGGGAGGGCCGGGAGCAGTACTTC.

CDR3: CASSLTGTSGITDTQYF. CDR3 in DNA: TGCGCCAGCAGCCTCACCGGGACTAGCGGGATTACAGATACGCAGTATTTT. This chain joins TRBV10-2 and TRBJ2-3; TRBD2 aligns across 13 bases. Per the germline V gene, CDR1 is WSHSY and CDR2 is SAAADI. The CDR3 has 17 residues. V lost 6 bases, J lost 3 bases, and 9 bases stayed unmatched.

V gene TRBV7-8 combines with J gene TRBJ2-1; D remains unclear. CDR1 and CDR2 (germline): SGHVS, FQNEAQ. The CDR3 spans 13 residues. Between the trimmed V and J ends, which lost 2 bases and 9 bases, there was a span of 11 bases. In DNA form, the CDR3 reads TGTGCCAGCAGCTTATTGTTTGGGCGTGAGCAGTTCTTC. Encoded protein: CASSLLFGREQFF. The whole variable domain, remainder taken from reference TRBV7-8 and TRBJ2-1, is GAGVSQSPRYKVAKRGQDVALRCDPISGHVSLFWYQQALGQGPEFLTYFQNEAQLDKSGLPSDRFFAERPEGSVSTLKIQRTQQEDSAVYLCASSLLFGREQFFGPGTRLTVL.

V is TRBV19 and J is TRBJ2-7; 9 nucleotides match TRBD2. J gave up 4 bases and V 5 bases, and 12 bases lay outside the gene matches. From germline, CDR1 is LNHDA and CDR2 SQIVND (reference sequence). The CDR3 spans 16 residues. CDR3 in amino acids: CASSGSTSGDYYEQYF. The CDR3 DNA is TGTGCCAGTAGTGGATCGACTAGCGGCGACTATTACGAGCAGTACTTC.